These 17 T cell receptor beta chains were all obtained from the same sample, sequenced in a study of blood T cell repertoires in COVID-19 (dated by TCRdb to 2020 to 2021). To prepare the library, the immunoSEQ multiplex PCR assay was applied. Imported from immuneACCESS, the table was reduced by TCRdb to in-frame sequences with V and J called. These copies leave out some clones; in studies compared against another copy, an unresolved V gene accounts for under half, and the cause of the remainder is not known. This sample holds some 93,000 clones; 70% to 90% were observed only once. Clones ranked in the top ten supply under 8% of the sample. Sequenced sample: peripheral blood. Receptors originate from a man aged 55 to 70 with acute or convalescent COVID-19.

The chain combines TRBV18 with TRBJ2-5, with a weak D call TRBD2 (6 bases). The CDR3 is 13 residues long. Germline-derived CDR1 and CDR2 are KGHSH and LQKENI. V lost 3 bases and J 4 bases, leaving 9 bases between the germline ends. The CDR3 here is CASSPTRTETQYF. The DNA for the CDR3 is TGTGCCAGCTCACCGACTAGAACAGAGACCCAGTACTTC.

This clone was observed once. The chain has TRBV6-5 and TRBJ1-2; no clear D gene. V dropped 8 bases and J dropped 4 bases, with 20 bases sitting between them. This CDR3 contains 15 residues. The germline gives CDR1 MNHEY, CDR2 SVGAGI. The DNA of the CDR3 is TGTGCCAGCCGCAATCCCATGACAAGTACCTATGGCTACACCTTC. Its translation: CASRNPMTSTYGYTF.

A single count supports this clone. V usage is TRBV27 and J usage is TRBJ2-1; 13 nucleotides match TRBD2. Germline CDR1 reads MNHEY; CDR2 reads SMNVEV (reference sequence). The CDR3 is 16 amino acids. The J segment lost 9 bases and the V segment lost 4 bases, leaving 9 bases of the junction unmatched. Here the CDR3 DNA reads TGTGCCAGCAGTTCCTCCGGACTAGCGGGAGTTTCTGAGCAGTTCTTC. This sequence encodes CASSSSGLAGVSEQFF.

The chain joins TRBV19 to TRBJ1-1; D is perhaps TRBD1 (5 bases). V was cut by 4 bases and J by 5 bases, with 20 bases left in between. In germline, CDR1 is LNHDA, CDR2 SQIVND (reference sequence). This CDR3 comprises 16 residues. The CDR3 coding sequence is TGTGCCAGTAGTACCCTATACAGGCTACGAAGAACTGAAGCTTTCTTT. Its protein product is CASSTLYRLRRTEAFF.

This chain joins TRBV19 and TRBJ1-2, with D possibly TRBD1 on 5 matching bases. This CDR3 contains 13 residues. V was cut by 2 bases and J by 6 bases, with 10 bases left in between. In germline, CDR1 is LNHDA, CDR2 SQIVND (reference sequence). CDR3 coding DNA: TGTGCCAGTAGTATACTCAGGGATCATGGCTACACCTTC. The encoded protein is CASSILRDHGYTF.

The rearrangement uses TRBV30 and TRBJ1-1; weak D call: TRBD1 (5 bases). CDR1 is GTSNPN and CDR2 is SVGIG in the germline V gene (reference sequence). The germline V and J ends were trimmed by 4 bases and 6 bases, with 9 bases remaining between them. There are 11 residues in the CDR3. CDR3 protein: CAWNPTAEAFF. DNA for the CDR3: TGTGCCTGGAATCCGACAGCTGAAGCTTTCTTT.

This clone was observed a single time. The chain has TRBV5-1 and TRBJ2-2; 8 bases align to TRBD2. CDR1 SGHRS and CDR2 YFSETQ come from the germline V gene. The CDR3 contains 17 residues. The trim removed 3 bases at V and 5 bases at J, leaving 12 bases unmatched. CDR3 loop: CASSSWASGGTTGELFF. CDR3 nucleotide sequence: TGCGCCAGCAGCTCGTGGGCGAGCGGGGGAACTACCGGGGAGCTGTTTTTT.

V gene TRBV6-4 combines with J gene TRBJ2-5, with TRBD2 matching 7 bases. Germline loops: CDR1 MRHNA, CDR2 SNTAGT. The CDR3 length is 16 residues. The ends lost 4 bases at V and 1 base at J; junction bases unmatched: 9. CDR3 sequence: CASSAHRDYLQETQYF. The CDR3 coding sequence is TGTGCCAGCAGTGCCCACCGGGACTACCTCCAAGAGACCCAGTACTTC.

The CDR3 coding sequence is TGTGCCAGCAGACAAATCAGGGGGCTAAATAATGAAAAACTGTTTTTT. This translates into CASRQIRGLNNEKLFF. This chain links TRBV11-2 with TRBJ1-4, with TRBD1 identical over 8 bases. CDR3 length equals 16 residues. Germline loops: CDR1 SGHAT, CDR2 FQNNGV. J gave up 4 bases and V 6 bases, and 10 bases lay outside the gene matches.

The CDR3 is CASSPGTVSYEQYF. As DNA, the CDR3 is TGTGCCAGCAGTCCCGGGACAGTCTCCTACGAGCAGTACTTC. The gene calls are TRBV28 and TRBJ2-7, with 7 bases aligning to TRBD1. This CDR3 spans 14 amino acids. In germline, CDR1 is MDHEN, CDR2 SYDVKM. V lost 5 bases to trimming and J lost 0 bases; unmatched junction nucleotides: 4. Complete variable domain (other parts from reference TRBV28 and TRBJ2-7): DVKVTQSSRYLVKRTGEKVFLECVQDMDHENMFWYRQDPGLGLRLIYFSYDVKMKEKGDIPEGYSVSREKKERFSLILESASTNQTSMYLCASSPGTVSYEQYFGPGTRLTVT.

The CDR3 here is CASSGGQSNQPQHF. The DNA for the CDR3 is TGTGCCAGTAGCGGTGGACAGAGCAATCAGCCCCAGCATTTT. This chain uses TRBV19 with TRBJ1-5; maybe TRBD1 (6 bases). The V gene lost 6 bases and the J gene lost 1 base, with 10 bases spanning the gap. Germline values: CDR1 LNHDA, CDR2 SQIVND (reference sequence). The CDR3 covers 14 residues.

This chain connects TRBV6-5 to TRBJ2-5, with TRBD2 matching over 9 bases. Germline V lookup: CDR1 MNHEY, CDR2 SVGAGI. After removal of 6 bases from V and 5 bases from J, the junction contained 4 bases not matched to a gene. The CDR3 length is 13 residues. The CDR3 protein is CASRRGGVETQYF. The CDR3 nucleotides are TGTGCCAGCAGGCGGGGGGGAGTGGAGACCCAGTACTTC.

The V and J genes are TRBV11-2 and TRBJ1-3; TRBD1 aligns across 10 bases. The V gene end was trimmed by 5 bases and the J gene end by 1 base; junction bases not matched to a gene: 8. CDR1 and CDR2 (germline): SGHAT, FQNNGV. There are 17 residues in the CDR3. CDR3 DNA: TGTGCCAGCAGCCCGACAGGGGGCTTATTATCTGGAAACACCATATATTTT. Encoded protein: CASSPTGGLLSGNTIYF. Supplemented by reference TRBV11-2 and TRBJ1-3, the full variable domain reads EAGVAQSPRYKIIEKRQSVAFWCNPISGHATLYWYQQILGQGPKLLIQFQNNGVVDDSQLPKDRFSAERLKGVDSTLKIQPAKLEDSAVYLCASSPTGGLLSGNTIYFGEGSWLTVV.

This chain connects TRBV11-1 to TRBJ2-7; maybe TRBD2 (6 bases). Per germline, CDR1 SGHAT and CDR2 FQDESV (reference sequence). CDR3 size: 16 residues. V was cut by 1 base and J by 0 bases, with 13 bases left in between. The CDR3 DNA reads as TGTGCCAGCAGCTTAGAATCGGCGGGATTCTCCTACGAGCAGTACTTC. Its translation is CASSLESAGFSYEQYF.

V gene TRBV10-3 combines with J gene TRBJ1-2; perhaps TRBD1 as D (6 bases). V was shortened by 2 bases and J by 5 bases, with 9 bases between the two germline ends. This CDR3 spans 13 amino acids. Looked up from germline, CDR1 is ENHRY and CDR2 is SYGVKD. CDR3 sequence (DNA): TGTGCCATCAGTGAGGGACAGAGTTATGGCTACACCTTC. This translates into CAISEGQSYGYTF.

This chain uses TRBV11-2 with TRBJ2-2; D call uncertain. This CDR3 is built from 18 residues. V was shortened by 1 base and J by 6 bases, with 21 bases between the two germline ends. Germline loops: CDR1 SGHAT, CDR2 FQNNGV. CDR3 nucleotides: TGTGCCAGCAGCTTAGCCCCAACCCCCGCAGGTTTGGCCGGGGAGCTGTTTTTT. As protein: CASSLAPTPAGLAGELFF.

The rearrangement joins TRBV7-2 to TRBJ2-5; D not certain. The CDR3 covers 14 residues. V was shortened by 2 bases and J by 5 bases, with 12 bases between the two germline ends. Germline CDR1 SGHTA, CDR2 FQGNSA. This CDR3 is CASSLNKWAETQYF. In nucleotides, the CDR3 is TGTGCCAGCAGCTTAAACAAATGGGCTGAGACCCAGTACTTC.